This TCR beta chain was sequenced for a study of blood T cell repertoires in COVID-19. Study as a whole: Researchers got acute and convalescent COVID-19 samples from the United States, Italy and Spain. PBMCs, B-cell-depleted T cells, or T cells were the source of the cDNA or gDNA that made up the material.

Authors' analysis steps: Estimation of nucleated cell counts was performed using reference gene primer amplification. Assay used: immunoSEQ multiplex PCR; TCRdb lists only in-frame clones, some missing. V and J calls and clone size follow that table, whereas D and trimming were derived from the DNA. Among some 70,000 clones, 81% were seen once, and the ten largest hold around 0.83%. The TCR was taken from a woman in her sixties or seventies with acute or convalescent COVID-19. Material for sequencing was peripheral blood.

The CDR3 region is CASSLRQDPYEQYF. CDR3 sequence (DNA): TGCGCCAGCAGCTTGCGGCAGGATCCCTACGAGCAGTACTTC. The genes are TRBV5-1 and TRBJ2-7; D is ambiguous. The CDR3 runs to 14 residues. V lost 1 base to trimming and J lost 2 bases, with 10 bases between them. Germline CDR1 SGHRS, CDR2 YFSETQ.